This TCR beta chain emerged from a study of blood T cell repertoires in COVID-19. Study background: The study drew acute and convalescent COVID-19 samples from the United States, Italy and Spain. PBMCs, B-cell-depleted T cells, or T cells were the source of the cDNA or gDNA that made up the material.

Clones were sequenced by immunoSEQ multiplex PCR, and TCRdb holds only the in-frame ones, with some missing. The sample gives about 280,000 clones, roughly 85% of which show up once; 5.1% is in the top ten. The CDR3 extends over 19 amino acids. CDR1 is MNHEY and CDR2 is SVGEGT in the germline V gene. Losses at the gene ends were 6 bases for V and 1 base for J; bases not matched to a gene: 17. This sequence originates from a middle-aged man with active or convalescent COVID-19. The V gene is TRBV6-2 or TRBV6-3, the J gene TRBJ2-2, with TRBD1 identical over 7 bases. Sequencing was performed on peripheral blood. The CDR3: CASSQPLGSGQMNTGELFF. The CDR3 bases are TGTGCCAGCAGCCAGCCCCTAGGGTCGGGACAGATGAACACCGGGGAGCTGTTTTTT.